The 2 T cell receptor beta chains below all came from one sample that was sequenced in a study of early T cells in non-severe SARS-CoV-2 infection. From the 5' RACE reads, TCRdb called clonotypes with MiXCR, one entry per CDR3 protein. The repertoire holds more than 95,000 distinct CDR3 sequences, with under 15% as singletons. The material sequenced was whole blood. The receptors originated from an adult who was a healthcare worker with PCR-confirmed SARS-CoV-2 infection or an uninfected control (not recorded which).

The CDR3: CASSPGRETQYF. The CDR3 region has the DNA TGTGCCAGCAGTCCAGGGAGAGAGACCCAGTACTTC. The rearrangement joins TRBV12-3 or TRBV12-4 to TRBJ2-5; perhaps D is TRBD1 or TRBD2 (5 bases each). CDR3 size: 12 residues. Trimming shortened V by 5 bases and J by 4 bases, and 8 bases separated the two germline ends.

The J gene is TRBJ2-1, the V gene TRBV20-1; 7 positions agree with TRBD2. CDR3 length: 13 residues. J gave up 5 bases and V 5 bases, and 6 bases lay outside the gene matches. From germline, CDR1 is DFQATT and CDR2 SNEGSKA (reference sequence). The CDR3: CSAGDYLHNEQFF. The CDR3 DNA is TGCAGTGCTGGGGACTACCTACACAATGAGCAGTTCTTC.